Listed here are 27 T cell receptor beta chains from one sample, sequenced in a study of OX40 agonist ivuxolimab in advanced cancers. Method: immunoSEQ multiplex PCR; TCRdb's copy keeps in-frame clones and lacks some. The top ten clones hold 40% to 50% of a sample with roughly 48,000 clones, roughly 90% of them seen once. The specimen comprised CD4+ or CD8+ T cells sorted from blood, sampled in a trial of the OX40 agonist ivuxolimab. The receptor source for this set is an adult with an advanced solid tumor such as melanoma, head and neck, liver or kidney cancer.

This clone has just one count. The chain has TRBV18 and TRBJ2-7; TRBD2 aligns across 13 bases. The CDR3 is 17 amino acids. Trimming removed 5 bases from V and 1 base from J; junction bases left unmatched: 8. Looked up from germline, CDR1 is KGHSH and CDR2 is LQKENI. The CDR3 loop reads CASSSRTSGGPSYEQYF. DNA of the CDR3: TGTGCCAGCTCATCGAGGACTAGCGGGGGCCCATCCTACGAGCAGTACTTC.

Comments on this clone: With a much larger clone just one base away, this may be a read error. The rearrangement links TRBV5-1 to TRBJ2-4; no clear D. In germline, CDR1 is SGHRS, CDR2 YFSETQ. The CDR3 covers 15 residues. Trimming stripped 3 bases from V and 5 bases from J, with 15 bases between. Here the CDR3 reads CASSSRQIYENIQYF. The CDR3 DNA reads TGCGCCAGCAGCTCGAGACAAATTTACGAAAACATTCAGTACTTC.

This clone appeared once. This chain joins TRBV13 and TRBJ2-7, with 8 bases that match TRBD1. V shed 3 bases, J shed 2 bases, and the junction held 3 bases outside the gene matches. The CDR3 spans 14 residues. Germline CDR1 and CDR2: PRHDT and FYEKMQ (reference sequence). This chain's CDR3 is CASSLGDRPYEQYF. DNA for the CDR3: TGTGCCAGCAGCTTGGGGGACAGGCCCTACGAGCAGTACTTC. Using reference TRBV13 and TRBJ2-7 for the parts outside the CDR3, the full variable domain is AAGVIQSPRHLIKEKRETATLKCYPIPRHDTVYWYQQGPGQDPQFLISFYEKMQSDKGSIPDRFSAQQFSDYHSELNMSSLELGDSALYFCASSLGDRPYEQYFGPGTRLTVT.

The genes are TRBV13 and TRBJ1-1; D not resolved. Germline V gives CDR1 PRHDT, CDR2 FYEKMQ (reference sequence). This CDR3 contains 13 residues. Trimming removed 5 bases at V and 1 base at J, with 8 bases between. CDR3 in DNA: TGTGCCAGCAGCACGGGCCAGAACACTGAAGCTTTCTTT. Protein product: CASSTGQNTEAFF.

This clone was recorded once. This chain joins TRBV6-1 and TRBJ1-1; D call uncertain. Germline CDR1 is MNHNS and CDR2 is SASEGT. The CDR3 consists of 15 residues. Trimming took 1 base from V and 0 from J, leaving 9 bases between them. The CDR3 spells CASSEGEAMNTEAFF. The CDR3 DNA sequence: TGTGCCAGCAGTGAAGGCGAGGCGATGAACACTGAAGCTTTCTTT.

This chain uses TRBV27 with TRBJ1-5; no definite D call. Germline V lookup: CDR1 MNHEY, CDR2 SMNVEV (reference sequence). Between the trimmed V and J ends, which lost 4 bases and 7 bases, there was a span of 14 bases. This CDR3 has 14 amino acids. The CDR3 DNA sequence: TGTGCCAGCAGTTCGGGAGGTTTAACGCAGCCCCAGCATTTT. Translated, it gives CASSSGGLTQPQHF.

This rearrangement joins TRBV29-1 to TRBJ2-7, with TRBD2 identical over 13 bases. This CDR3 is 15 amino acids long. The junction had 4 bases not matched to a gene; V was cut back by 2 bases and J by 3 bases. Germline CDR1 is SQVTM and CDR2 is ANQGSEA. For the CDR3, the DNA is TGCAGCGTTGAACAGACTAGCGGGGGGCTCTACGAGCAGTACTTC. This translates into CSVEQTSGGLYEQYF.

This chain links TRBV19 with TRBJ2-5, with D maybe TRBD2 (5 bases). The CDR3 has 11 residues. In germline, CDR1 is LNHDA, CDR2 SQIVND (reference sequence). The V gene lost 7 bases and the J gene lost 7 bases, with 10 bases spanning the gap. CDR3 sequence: CASTSGGTQYF. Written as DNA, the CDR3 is TGTGCCAGTACAAGTGGAGGGACCCAGTACTTC.

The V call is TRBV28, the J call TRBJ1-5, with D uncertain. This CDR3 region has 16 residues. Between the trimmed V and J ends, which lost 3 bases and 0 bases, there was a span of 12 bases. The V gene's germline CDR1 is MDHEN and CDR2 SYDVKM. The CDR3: CASSFIGEYSNQPQHF. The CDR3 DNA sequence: TGTGCCAGCAGTTTCATCGGGGAATATAGCAATCAGCCCCAGCATTTT.

The CDR3 protein is CASSRTGETEAFF. The DNA of the CDR3 is TGTGCCAGCTCACGGACAGGAGAAACTGAAGCTTTCTTT. The J gene is TRBJ1-1, the V gene TRBV18; 7 bases are a match to TRBD1. This CDR3 has 13 residues. V dropped 4 bases and J dropped 5; count of bases not matched to a gene: 4. The germline gives CDR1 KGHSH, CDR2 LQKENI.

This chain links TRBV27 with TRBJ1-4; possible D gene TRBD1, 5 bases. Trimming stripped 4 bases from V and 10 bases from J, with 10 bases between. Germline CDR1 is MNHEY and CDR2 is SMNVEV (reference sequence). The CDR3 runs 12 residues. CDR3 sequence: CASSSGLGKLFF. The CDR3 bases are TGTGCCAGCAGTTCGGGACTAGGAAAACTGTTTTTT.

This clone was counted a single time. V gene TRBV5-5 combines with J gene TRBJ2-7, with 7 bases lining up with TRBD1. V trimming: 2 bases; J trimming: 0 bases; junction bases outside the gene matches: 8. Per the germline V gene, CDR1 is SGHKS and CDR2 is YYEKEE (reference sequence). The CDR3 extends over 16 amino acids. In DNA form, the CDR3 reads TGTGCCAGCAGCTTTTTAACAGGGGTTTCCTCCTACGAGCAGTACTTC. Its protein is CASSFLTGVSSYEQYF. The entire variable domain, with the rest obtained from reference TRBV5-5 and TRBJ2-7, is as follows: DAGVTQSPTHLIKTRGQQVTLRCSPISGHKSVSWYQQVLGQGPQFIFQYYEKEERGRGNFPDRFSARQFPNYSSELNVNALLLGDSALYLCASSFLTGVSSYEQYFGPGTRLTVT.

CDR3 amino acids: CASSYYRGSNTEAFF. CDR3 in DNA: TGTGCCAGCAGTTACTACAGGGGGTCGAACACTGAAGCTTTCTTT. The rearrangement joins TRBV6-5 to TRBJ1-1; 8 bases are shared with TRBD1. Unmatched junction bases numbered 2, after V lost 1 base and J lost 1 base. The CDR3 covers 15 residues. Germline V gene sequence: CDR1 MNHEY, CDR2 SVGAGI.

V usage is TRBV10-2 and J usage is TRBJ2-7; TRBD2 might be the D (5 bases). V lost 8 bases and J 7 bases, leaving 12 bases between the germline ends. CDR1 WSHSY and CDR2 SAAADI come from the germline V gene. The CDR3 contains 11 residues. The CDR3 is CASQGGPEQYF. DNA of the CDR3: TGCGCCAGCCAAGGCGGGCCGGAGCAGTACTTC.

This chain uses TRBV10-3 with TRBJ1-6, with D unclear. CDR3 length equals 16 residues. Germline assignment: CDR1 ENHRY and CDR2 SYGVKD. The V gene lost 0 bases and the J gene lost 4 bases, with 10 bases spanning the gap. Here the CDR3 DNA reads TGTGCCATCAGTGAGTCGGGAGATTCTTATAATTCACCCCTCCACTTT. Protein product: CAISESGDSYNSPLHF.

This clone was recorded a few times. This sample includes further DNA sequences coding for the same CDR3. The chain's CDR3 is CASSQGAEAFF. DNA of the CDR3: TGTGCCAGCAGTCAAGGGGCTGAAGCTTTCTTT. The chain employs TRBV27 and TRBJ1-1, with D possibly being TRBD1 (5 bases). Trimming removed 5 bases at V and 6 bases at J, with 7 bases between. This CDR3 is 11 amino acids long. Per the germline V gene, CDR1 is MNHEY and CDR2 is SMNVEV (reference sequence).

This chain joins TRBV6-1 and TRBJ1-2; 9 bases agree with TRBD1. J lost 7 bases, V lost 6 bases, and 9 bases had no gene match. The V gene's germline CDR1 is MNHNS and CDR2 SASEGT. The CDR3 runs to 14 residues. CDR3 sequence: CASSPSGTGLGYTF. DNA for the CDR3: TGTGCCAGCAGCCCCTCCGGGACAGGGCTTGGCTACACCTTC.

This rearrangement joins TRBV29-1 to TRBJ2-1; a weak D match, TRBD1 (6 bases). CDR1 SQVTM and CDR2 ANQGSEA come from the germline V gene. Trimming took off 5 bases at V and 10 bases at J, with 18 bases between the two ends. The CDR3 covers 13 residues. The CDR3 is CSVIETGYGEQFF. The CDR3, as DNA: TGCAGCGTTATTGAAACAGGGTACGGAGAGCAGTTCTTC.

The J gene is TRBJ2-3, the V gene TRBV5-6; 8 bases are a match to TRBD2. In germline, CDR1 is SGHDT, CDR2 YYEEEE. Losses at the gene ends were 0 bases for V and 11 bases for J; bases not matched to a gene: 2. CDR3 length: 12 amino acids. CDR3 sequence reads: CASSLGSGGQYF. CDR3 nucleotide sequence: TGTGCCAGCAGCTTGGGCAGCGGGGGGCAGTATTTT.

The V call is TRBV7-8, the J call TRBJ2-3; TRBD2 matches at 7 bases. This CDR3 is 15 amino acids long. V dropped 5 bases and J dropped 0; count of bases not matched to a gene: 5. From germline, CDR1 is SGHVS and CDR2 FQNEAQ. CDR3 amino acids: CASSRLTSSTDTQYF. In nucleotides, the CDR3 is TGTGCCAGCAGCCGCTTGACTAGCAGCACAGATACGCAGTATTTT. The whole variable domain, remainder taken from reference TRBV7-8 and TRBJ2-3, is GAGVSQSPRYKVAKRGQDVALRCDPISGHVSLFWYQQALGQGPEFLTYFQNEAQLDKSGLPSDRFFAERPEGSVSTLKIQRTQQEDSAVYLCASSRLTSSTDTQYFGPGTRLTVL.

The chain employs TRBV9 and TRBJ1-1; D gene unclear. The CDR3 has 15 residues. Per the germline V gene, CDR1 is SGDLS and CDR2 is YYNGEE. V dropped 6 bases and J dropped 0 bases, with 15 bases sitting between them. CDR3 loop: CASTPSVSMNTEAFF. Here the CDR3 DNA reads TGTGCCAGCACCCCTTCGGTATCCATGAACACTGAAGCTTTCTTT.

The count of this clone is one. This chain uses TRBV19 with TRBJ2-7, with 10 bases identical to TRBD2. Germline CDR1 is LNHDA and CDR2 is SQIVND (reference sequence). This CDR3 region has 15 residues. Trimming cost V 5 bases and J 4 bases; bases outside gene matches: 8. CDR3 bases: TGTGCCAGTAGTCCTCTAGCGGGGGAGAAGTACGAGCAGTACTTC. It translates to CASSPLAGEKYEQYF. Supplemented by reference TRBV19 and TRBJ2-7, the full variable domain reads DGGITQSPKYLFRKEGQNVTLSCEQNLNHDAMYWYRQDPGQGLRLIYYSQIVNDFQKGDIAEGYSVSREKKESFPLTVTSAQKNPTAFYLCASSPLAGEKYEQYFGPGTRLTVT.

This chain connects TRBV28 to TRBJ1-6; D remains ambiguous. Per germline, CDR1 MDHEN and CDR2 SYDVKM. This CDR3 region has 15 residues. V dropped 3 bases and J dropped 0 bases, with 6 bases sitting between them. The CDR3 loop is CASSLTTSYNSPLHF. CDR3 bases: TGTGCCAGCAGTTTGACAACCTCCTATAATTCACCCCTCCACTTT.

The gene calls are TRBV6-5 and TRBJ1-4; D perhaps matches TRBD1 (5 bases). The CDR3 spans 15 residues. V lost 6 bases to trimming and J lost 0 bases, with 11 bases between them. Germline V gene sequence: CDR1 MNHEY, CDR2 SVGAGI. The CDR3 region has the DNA TGTGCCAGCAGGGAACAGGCTACAACTAATGAAAAACTGTTTTTT. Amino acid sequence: CASREQATTNEKLFF.

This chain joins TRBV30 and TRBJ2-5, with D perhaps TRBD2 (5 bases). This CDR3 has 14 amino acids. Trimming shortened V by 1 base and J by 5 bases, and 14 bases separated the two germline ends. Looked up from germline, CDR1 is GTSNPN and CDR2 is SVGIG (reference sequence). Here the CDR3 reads CAWSDPPGSETQYF. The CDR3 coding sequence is TGTGCCTGGAGTGACCCGCCGGGGAGCGAGACCCAGTACTTC.

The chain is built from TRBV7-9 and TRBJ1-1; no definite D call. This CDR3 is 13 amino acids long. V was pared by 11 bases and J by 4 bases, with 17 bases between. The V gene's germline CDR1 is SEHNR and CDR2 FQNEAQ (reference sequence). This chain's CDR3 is CALISEDGTEAFF. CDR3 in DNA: TGTGCCCTTATATCCGAGGACGGCACTGAAGCTTTCTTT.

The CDR3 spells CASSYSLDSYEQYF. The CDR3 DNA follows: TGTGCCAGCAGTTACTCCTTAGACTCCTACGAGCAGTACTTC. The rearrangement links TRBV6-5 to TRBJ2-7, with no clear D. Between the trimmed V and J ends, which lost 0 bases and 0 bases, there was a span of 6 bases. This CDR3 region has 14 residues. The germline CDR1 and CDR2 sequences are MNHEY and SVGAGI.